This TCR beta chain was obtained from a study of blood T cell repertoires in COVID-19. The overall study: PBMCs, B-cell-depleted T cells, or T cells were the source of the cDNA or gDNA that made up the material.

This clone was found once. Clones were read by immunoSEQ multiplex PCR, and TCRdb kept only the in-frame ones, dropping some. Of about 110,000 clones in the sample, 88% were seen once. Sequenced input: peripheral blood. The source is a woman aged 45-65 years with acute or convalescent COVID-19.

CDR3 in DNA: TGTGCCAGCAGCGCACCCGGGGGACAGGGGCCCAATGAGCAGTTCTTC. It yields the protein CASSAPGGQGPNEQFF. The V call is TRBV7-2, the J call TRBJ2-1; 10 nucleotides agree with TRBD1. The CDR3 runs 16 residues. J was trimmed by 6 bases and V by 5 bases; bases with no gene match: 10. Germline lookup yields CDR1 SGHTA and CDR2 FQGNSA. Full variable domain (missing parts from reference TRBV7-2 and TRBJ2-1): GAGVSQSPSNKVTEKGKDVELRCDPISGHTALYWYRQSLGQGLEFLIYFQGNSAPDKSGLPSDRFSAERTGGSVSTLTIQRTQQEDSAVYLCASSAPGGQGPNEQFFGPGTRLTVL.